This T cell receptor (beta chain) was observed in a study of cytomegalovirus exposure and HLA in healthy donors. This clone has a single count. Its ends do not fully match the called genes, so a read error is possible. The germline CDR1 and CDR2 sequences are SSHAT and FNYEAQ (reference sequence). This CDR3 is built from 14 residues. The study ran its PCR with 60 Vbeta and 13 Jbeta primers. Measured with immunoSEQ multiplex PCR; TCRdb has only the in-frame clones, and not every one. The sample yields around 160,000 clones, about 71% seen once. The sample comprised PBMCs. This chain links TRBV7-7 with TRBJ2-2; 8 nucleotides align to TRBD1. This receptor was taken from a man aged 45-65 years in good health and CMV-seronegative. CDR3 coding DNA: TGTGCTAGCAGCCCTACAGGGGGCACCGGGGAGCTGTTTTTT. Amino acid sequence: CASSPTGGTGELFF.